This T cell receptor beta chain originates from a study of T cell responses to AZD1222 COVID-19 vaccine. Using immunoSEQ multiplex PCR, the repertoire was profiled, and TCRdb retains in-frame clones only, with some absent. Altogether about 110,000 clones are present, approximately 90% being singletons, with the ten largest covering roughly 1.5%. The CDR3 extends over 13 amino acids. Trimming cost V 2 bases and J 8 bases, with 13 bases left between them. CDR1 SGHKS and CDR2 YYEKEE come from the germline V gene (reference sequence). The J gene is TRBJ1-2, the V gene TRBV5-5; no firm D call. Here the sequenced sample was peripheral blood, taken on day 0 of AZD1222 vaccination. This receptor was identified in an adult in good health. The CDR3 sequence: CASSLEGRLGYTF. The CDR3, as DNA: TGTGCCAGCAGCTTAGAGGGTCGTTTGGGCTACACCTTC.